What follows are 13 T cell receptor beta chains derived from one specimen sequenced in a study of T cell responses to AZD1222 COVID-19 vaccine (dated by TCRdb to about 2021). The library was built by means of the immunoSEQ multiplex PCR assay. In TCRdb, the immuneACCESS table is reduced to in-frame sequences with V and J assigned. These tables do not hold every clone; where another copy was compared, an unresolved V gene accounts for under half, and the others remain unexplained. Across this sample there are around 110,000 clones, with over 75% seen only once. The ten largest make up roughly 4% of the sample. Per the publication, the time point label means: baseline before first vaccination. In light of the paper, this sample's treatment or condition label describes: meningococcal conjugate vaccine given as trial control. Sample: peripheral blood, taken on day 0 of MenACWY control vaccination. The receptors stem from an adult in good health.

CDR3 bases: TGTGCCAGCAGTTTAGGACAAGGGGGCTACACCTTC. Protein sequence: CASSLGQGGYTF. V gene TRBV27 combines with J gene TRBJ1-2; weak D call: TRBD1 (5 bases). CDR3 length: 12 residues. Trimming took off 2 bases at V and 8 bases at J, with 9 bases between the two ends. Looked up from germline, CDR1 is MNHEY and CDR2 is SMNVEV (reference sequence).

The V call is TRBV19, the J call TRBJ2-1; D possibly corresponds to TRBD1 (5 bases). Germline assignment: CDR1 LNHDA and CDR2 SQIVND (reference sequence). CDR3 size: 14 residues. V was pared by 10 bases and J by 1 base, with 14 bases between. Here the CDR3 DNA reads TGTGCCACCCTGGGGCCAGGTTCCTACAATGAGCAGTTCTTC. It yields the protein CATLGPGSYNEQFF.

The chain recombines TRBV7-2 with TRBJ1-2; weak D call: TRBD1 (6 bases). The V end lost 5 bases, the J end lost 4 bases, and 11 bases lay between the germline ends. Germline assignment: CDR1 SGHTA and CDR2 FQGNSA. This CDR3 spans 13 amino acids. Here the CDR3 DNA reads TGTGCCAGCAGCAGGGGGGGCGCCTATGGCTACACCTTC. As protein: CASSRGGAYGYTF.

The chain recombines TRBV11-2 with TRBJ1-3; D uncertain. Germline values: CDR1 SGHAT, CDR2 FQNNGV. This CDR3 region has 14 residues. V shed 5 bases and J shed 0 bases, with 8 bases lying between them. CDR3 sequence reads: CASSGRVSGNTIYF. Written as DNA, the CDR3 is TGTGCCAGCAGCGGCCGAGTCTCTGGAAACACCATATATTTT.

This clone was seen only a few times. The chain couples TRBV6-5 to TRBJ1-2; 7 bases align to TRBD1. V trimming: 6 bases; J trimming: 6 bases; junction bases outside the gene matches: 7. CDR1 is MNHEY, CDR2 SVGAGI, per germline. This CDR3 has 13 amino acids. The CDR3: CASRDRRAHGYTF. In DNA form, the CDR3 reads TGTGCCAGCAGGGACAGGAGAGCCCATGGCTACACCTTC.

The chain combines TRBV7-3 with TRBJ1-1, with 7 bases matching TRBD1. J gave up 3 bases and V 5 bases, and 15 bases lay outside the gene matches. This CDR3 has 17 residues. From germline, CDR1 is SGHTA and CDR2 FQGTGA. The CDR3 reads CASSRGTDGGLHTEAFF. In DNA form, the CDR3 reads TGTGCCAGCAGCCGCGGGACAGACGGAGGGTTACACACTGAAGCTTTCTTT. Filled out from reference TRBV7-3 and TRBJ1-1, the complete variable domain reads GAGVSQTPSNKVTEKGKYVELRCDPISGHTALYWYRQSLGQGPEFLIYFQGTGAADDSGLPNDRFFAVRPEGSVSTLKIQRTERGDSAVYLCASSRGTDGGLHTEAFFGQGTRLTVV.

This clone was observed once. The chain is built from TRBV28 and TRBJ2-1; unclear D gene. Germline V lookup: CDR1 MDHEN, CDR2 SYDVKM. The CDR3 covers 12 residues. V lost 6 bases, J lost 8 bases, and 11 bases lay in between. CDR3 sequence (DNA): TGTGCCAGCAGAAGCTATAGGGATGAGCAGTTCTTC. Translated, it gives CASRSYRDEQFF.

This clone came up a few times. The CDR3 sequence: CASSLEGGGRDNEKLFF. In DNA form, the CDR3 reads TGTGCCAGCAGCTTAGAAGGTGGTGGCAGAGATAATGAAAAACTGTTTTTT. V and J are TRBV7-2 and TRBJ1-4; D not certain. The V gene lost 1 base and the J gene lost 4 bases, with 16 bases spanning the gap. The V gene's germline CDR1 is SGHTA and CDR2 FQGNSA. The CDR3 contains 17 residues.

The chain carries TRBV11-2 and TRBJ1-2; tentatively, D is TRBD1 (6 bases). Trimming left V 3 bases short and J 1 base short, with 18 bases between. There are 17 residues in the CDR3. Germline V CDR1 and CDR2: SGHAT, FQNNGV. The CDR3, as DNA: TGTGCCAGCAGCTTGGGGGGCATAGGCATCCTTAACTATGGCTACACCTTC. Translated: CASSLGGIGILNYGYTF.

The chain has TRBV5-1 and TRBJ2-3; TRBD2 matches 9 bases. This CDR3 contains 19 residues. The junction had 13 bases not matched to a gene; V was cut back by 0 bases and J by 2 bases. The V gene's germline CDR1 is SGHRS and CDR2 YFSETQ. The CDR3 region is CASSLARSGGTWDTDTQYF. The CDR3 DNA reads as TGCGCCAGCAGCTTGGCCAGAAGCGGGGGGACTTGGGACACAGATACGCAGTATTTT.

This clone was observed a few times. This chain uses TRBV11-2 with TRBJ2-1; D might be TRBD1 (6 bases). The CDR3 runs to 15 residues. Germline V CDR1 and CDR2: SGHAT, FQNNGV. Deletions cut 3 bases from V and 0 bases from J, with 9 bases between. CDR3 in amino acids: CASSLGANSYNEQFF. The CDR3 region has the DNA TGTGCCAGCAGCTTGGGGGCCAACTCCTACAATGAGCAGTTCTTC.

The CDR3 here is CASSDFLGRELFF. The CDR3 bases are TGCGCCAGCAGTGATTTTTTGGGGCGGGAGCTGTTTTTT. The chain joins TRBV10-2 to TRBJ2-2, with D possibly matching TRBD1 (5 bases). The CDR3 spans 13 residues. Per germline, CDR1 WSHSY and CDR2 SAAADI. The V gene lost 3 bases and the J gene lost 9 bases, with 11 bases spanning the gap.

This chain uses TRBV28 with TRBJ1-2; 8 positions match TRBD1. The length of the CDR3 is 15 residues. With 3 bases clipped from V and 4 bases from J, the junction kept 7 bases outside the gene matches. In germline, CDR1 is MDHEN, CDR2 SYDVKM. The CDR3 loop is CASSFRAGGLYGYTF. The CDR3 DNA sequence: TGTGCCAGCAGTTTTCGCGCAGGGGGCCTCTATGGCTACACCTTC.